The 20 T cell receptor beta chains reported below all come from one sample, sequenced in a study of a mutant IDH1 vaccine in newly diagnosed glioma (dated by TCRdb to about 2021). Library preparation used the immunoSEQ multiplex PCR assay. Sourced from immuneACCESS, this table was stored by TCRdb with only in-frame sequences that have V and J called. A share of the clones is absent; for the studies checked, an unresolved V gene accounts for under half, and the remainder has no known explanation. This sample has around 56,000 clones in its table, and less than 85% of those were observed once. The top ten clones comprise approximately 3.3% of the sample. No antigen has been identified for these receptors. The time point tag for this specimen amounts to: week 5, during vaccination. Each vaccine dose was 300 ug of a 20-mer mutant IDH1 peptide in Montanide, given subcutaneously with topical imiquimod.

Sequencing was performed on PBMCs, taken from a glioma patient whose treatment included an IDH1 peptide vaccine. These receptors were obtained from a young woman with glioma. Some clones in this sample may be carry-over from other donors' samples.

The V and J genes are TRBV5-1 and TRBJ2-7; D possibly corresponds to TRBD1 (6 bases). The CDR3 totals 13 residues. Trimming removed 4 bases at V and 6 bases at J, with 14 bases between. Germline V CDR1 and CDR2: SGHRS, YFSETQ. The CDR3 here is CASSGFTGSEQYF. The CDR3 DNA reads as TGCGCCAGCAGCGGGTTCACAGGGAGCGAGCAGTACTTC.

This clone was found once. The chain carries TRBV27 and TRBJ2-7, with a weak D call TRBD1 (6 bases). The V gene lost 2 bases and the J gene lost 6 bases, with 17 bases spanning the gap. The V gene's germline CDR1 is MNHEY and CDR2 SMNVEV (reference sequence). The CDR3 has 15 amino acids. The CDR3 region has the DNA TGTGCCAGCAGTTTAATTTCAGGGGATGGGCTCGAGCAGTACTTC. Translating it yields CASSLISGDGLEQYF.

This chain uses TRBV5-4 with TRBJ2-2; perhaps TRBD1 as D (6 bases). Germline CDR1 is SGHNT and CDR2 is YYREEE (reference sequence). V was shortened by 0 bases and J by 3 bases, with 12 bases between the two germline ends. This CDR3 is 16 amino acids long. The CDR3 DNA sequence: TGTGCCAGCAGCTTGGCCCACAGGGCTTACACCGGGGAGCTGTTTTTT. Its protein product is CASSLAHRAYTGELFF.

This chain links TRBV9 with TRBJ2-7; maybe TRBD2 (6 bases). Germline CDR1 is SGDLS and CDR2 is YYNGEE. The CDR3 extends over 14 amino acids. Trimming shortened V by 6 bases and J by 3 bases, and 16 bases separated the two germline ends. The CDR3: CASTSGPAGYEQYF. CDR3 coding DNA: TGTGCCAGCACCTCGGGACCAGCGGGCTACGAGCAGTACTTC.

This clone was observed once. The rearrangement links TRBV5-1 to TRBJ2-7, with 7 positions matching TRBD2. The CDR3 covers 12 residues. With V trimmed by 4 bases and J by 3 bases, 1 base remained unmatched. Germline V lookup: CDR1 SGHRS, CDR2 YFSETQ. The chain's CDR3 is CASSRTSYEQYF. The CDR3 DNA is TGCGCCAGCAGCCGGACTAGCTACGAGCAGTACTTC.

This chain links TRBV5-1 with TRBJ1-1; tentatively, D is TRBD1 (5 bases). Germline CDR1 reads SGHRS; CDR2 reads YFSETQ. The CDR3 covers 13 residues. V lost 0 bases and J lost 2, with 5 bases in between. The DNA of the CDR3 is TGCGCCAGCAGCTTGGGGGACAACACTGAAGCTTTCTTT. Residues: CASSLGDNTEAFF. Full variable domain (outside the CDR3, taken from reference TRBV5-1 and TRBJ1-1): KAGVTQTPRYLIKTRGQQVTLSCSPISGHRSVSWYQQTPGQGLQFLFEYFSETQRNKGNFPGRFSGRQFSNSRSEMNVSTLELGDSALYLCASSLGDNTEAFFGQGTRLTVV.

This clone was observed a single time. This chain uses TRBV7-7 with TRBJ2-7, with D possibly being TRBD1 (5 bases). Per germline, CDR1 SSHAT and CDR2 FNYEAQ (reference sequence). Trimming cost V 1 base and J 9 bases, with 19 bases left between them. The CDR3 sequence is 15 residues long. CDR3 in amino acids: CASSLGSGRQNVQYF. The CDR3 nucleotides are TGTGCCAGCAGCTTAGGGTCAGGGCGTCAAAATGTGCAGTACTTC.

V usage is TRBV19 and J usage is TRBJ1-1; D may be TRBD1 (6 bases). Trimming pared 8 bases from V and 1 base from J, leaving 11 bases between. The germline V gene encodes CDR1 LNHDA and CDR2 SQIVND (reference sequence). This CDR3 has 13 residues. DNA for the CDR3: TGTGCCAGTCTCCTCAGGGGGAACACTGAAGCTTTCTTT. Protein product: CASLLRGNTEAFF.

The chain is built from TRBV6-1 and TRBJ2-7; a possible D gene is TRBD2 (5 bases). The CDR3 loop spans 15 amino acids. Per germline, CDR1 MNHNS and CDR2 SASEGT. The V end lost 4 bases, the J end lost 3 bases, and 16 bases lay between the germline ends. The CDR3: CASSVGSSGGYEQYF. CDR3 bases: TGTGCCAGCAGTGTCGGGTCGTCCGGAGGCTACGAGCAGTACTTC.

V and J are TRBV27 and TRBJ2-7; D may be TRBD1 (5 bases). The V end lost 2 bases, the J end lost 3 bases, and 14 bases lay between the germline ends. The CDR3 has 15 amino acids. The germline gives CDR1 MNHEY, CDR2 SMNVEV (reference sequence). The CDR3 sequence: CASSLQGMSFYEQYF. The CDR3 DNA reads TGTGCCAGCAGTTTACAGGGTATGAGCTTCTACGAGCAGTACTTC.

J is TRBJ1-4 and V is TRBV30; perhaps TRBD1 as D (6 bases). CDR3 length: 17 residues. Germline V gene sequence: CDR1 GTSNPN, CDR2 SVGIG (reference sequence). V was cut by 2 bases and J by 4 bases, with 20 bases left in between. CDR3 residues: CAWSSWLTGDINEKLFF. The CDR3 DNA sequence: TGTGCCTGGAGTTCGTGGCTGACAGGAGACATTAATGAAAAACTGTTTTTT.

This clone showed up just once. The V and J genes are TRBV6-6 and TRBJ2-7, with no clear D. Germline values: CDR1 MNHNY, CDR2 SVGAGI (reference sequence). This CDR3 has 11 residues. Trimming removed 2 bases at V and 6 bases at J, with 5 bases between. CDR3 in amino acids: CASSYGPEQYF. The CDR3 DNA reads TGTGCCAGCAGTTACGGACCCGAGCAGTACTTC.

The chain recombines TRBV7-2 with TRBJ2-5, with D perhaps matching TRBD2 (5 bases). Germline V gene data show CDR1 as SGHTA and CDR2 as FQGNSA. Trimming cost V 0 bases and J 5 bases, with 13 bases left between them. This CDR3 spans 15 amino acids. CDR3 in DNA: TGTGCCAGCAGCTTAGCGCGGGCGAAACAGGAGACCCAGTACTTC. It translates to CASSLARAKQETQYF. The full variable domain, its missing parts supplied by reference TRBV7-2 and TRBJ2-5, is GAGVSQSPSNKVTEKGKDVELRCDPISGHTALYWYRQSLGQGLEFLIYFQGNSAPDKSGLPSDRFSAERTGGSVSTLTIQRTQQEDSAVYLCASSLARAKQETQYFGPGTRLLVL.

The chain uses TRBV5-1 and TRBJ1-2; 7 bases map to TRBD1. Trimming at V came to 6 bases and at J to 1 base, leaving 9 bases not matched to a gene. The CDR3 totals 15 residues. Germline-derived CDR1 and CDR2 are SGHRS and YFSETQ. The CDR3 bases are TGCGCCAGCACCGAGGGACAGACGATTAACTATGGCTACACCTTC. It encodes CASTEGQTINYGYTF. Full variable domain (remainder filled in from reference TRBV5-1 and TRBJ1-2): KAGVTQTPRYLIKTRGQQVTLSCSPISGHRSVSWYQQTPGQGLQFLFEYFSETQRNKGNFPGRFSGRQFSNSRSEMNVSTLELGDSALYLCASTEGQTINYGYTFGSGTRLTVV.

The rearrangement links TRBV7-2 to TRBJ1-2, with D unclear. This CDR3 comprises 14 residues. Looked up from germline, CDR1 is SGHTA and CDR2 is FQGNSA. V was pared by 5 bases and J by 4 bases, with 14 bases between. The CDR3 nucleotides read TGTGCCAGCAGCCCCGGCGGGAGGAGCTATGGCTACACCTTC. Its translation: CASSPGGRSYGYTF.

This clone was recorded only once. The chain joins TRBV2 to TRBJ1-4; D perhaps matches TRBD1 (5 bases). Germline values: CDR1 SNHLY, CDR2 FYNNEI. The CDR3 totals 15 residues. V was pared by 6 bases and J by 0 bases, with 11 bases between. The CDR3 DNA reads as TGTGCCAGCAGCAGGGACGTTGCAACTAATGAAAAACTGTTTTTT. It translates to CASSRDVATNEKLFF.

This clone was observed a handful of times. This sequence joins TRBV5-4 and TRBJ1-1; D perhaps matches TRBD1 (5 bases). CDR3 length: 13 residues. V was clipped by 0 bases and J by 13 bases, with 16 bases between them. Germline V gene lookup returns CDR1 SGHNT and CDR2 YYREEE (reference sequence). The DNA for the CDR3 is TGTGCCAGCAGCTTGGCGCTGGGACCCCGCGTTTTCTTT. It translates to CASSLALGPRVFF.

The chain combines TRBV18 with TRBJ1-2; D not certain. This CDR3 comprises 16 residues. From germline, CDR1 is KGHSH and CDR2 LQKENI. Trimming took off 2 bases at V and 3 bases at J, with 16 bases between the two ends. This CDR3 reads CASSPGVAGYDYGYTF. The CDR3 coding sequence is TGTGCCAGCTCACCAGGCGTGGCTGGCTACGACTATGGCTACACCTTC.

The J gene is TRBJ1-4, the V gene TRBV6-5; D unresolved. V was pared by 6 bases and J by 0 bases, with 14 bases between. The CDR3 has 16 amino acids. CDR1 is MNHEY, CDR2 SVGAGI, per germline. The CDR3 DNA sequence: TGTGCCAGCAGCTACGACCGAATCGCAACTAATGAAAAACTGTTTTTT. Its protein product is CASSYDRIATNEKLFF.

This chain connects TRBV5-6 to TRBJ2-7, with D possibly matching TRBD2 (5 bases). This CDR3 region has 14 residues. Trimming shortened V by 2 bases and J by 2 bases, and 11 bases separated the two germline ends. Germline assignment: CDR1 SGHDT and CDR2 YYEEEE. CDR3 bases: TGTGCCAGCAGCTTAGGTGGGAGCCCCTACGAGCAGTACTTC. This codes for CASSLGGSPYEQYF.